These T cell receptor beta chains were read from a single sample in a study of T-cell reconstitution after alpha-beta-depleted transplantation in children. From the PCR reads, TCRdb called clonotypes with MiXCR, one entry per CDR3 protein. Of 450,000 to 700,000 distinct CDR3 sequences in the sample, over 20% were seen once. The sequencing here drew on PBMCs, taken before TCRalphabeta/CD19-depleted stem cell transplant. All receptors come from a boy in the first two years of life with Wiskott-Aldrich syndrome, due to receive a stem cell transplant. CDR3s include the opening cysteine and the closing phenylalanine or tryptophan. A D gene is named only where the DNA matches it firmly.

TRBV24-1,14,TRBJ2-1,TRBD2,CATSEGGSVNEQFF
TRBV11-2,15,TRBJ1-4,.,CASNQGRGGGEKLFF
TRBV15,17,TRBJ1-5,.,CATSRDPRLSPNQPQHF
TRBV20-1,16,TRBJ2-1,TRBD2,CSARVALAGAYNEQFF
TRBV20-1,15,TRBJ2-1,TRBD2,CSALPLAGNYNEQFF
TRBV11-2,18,TRBJ2-7,.,CASSPGAGTAYRFYEQYF
TRBV29-1,15,TRBJ2-3,TRBD2,CSVAAGVGSTDTQYF
TRBV5-1,18,TRBJ2-2,.,CASSLPSGAGHRTGELFF
TRBV20-1,13,TRBJ1-5,.,CSARKHSNQPQHF
TRBV2,16,TRBJ1-2,.,CASIRVQGELDYGYTF
TRBV5-1,15,TRBJ2-1,.,CASSLETLEANEQFF
TRBV27,15,TRBJ1-4,.,CASSSWDAGREKLFF
TRBV5-1,17,TRBJ2-6,.,CASSFPDTGSGANVLTF
TRBV14,18,TRBJ2-5,TRBD2,CASSQGFEARSGRATQYF
TRBV14,14,TRBJ1-2,TRBD1,CASSRDRGFGGYTF
TRBV5-1,14,TRBJ2-4,TRBD1,CASRQGALGNIQYF
TRBV15,14,TRBJ2-1,.,CATSIGARRNEQFF
TRBV15,15,TRBJ2-7,.,CATSPGRDGPYEQYF
TRBV27,17,TRBJ2-2,.,CASSLGGLALVAGELFF
TRBV10-2,14,TRBJ2-7,.,CASSAGLLTYEQYF
TRBV15,12,TRBJ2-7,TRBD2,CAASSGYNEQYF
TRBV12-3/TRBV12-4,15,TRBJ1-3,TRBD1,CATLYRGRTGNTIYF
TRBV7-2,16,TRBJ2-7,.,CASSFRQGWDPYEQYF
TRBV12-3/TRBV12-4,15,TRBJ2-3,TRBD2,CASRPPVAGPDTQYF
TRBV3-1,15,TRBJ1-5,.,CASSQVPGMGQPQHF
TRBV6-1,15,TRBJ2-5,.,CASSERRPLGLTQYF
TRBV6-6,13,TRBJ1-1,.,CASAGRGNTEAFF
TRBV15,12,TRBJ2-7,.,CATSHSSYEQYF
TRBV5-1,13,TRBJ2-7,.,CASSLPDSYEQYF
TRBV5-6,12,TRBJ1-2,.,CASSPGFNGYTF
TRBV5-1,16,TRBJ2-2,TRBD2,CASSLRTSGNTGELFF